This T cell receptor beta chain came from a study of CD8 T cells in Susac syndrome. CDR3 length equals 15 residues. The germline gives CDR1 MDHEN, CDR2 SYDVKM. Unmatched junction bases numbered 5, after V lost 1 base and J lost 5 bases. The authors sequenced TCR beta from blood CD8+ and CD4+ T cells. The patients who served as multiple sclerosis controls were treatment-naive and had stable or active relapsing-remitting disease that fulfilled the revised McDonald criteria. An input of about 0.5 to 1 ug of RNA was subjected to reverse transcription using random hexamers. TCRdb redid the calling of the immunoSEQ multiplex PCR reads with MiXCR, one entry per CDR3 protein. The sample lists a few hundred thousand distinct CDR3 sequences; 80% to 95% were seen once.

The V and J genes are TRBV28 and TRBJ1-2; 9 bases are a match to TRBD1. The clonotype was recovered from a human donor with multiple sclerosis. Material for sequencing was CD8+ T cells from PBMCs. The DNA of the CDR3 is TGTGCCAGCAGTTTATTGTGGGACAGGGATTATGGCTACACCTTC. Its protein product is CASSLLWDRDYGYTF.